The 8 T cell receptor beta chains listed next were all sequenced from one sample in a study of T cell clonality in common variable immunodeficiency (dated by TCRdb to 2014 to 2015). Libraries were made using the immunoSEQ multiplex PCR assay. TCRdb retrieved this table from immuneACCESS and kept in-frame rearrangements only. Not all clones are present; in checked studies, unresolved V genes account for under half, and no reason is known for the remainder. This sample includes some 21,000 clones, and none of them was observed just once. Clones ranked in the top ten supply under 25% of the sample. Their antigens remain unidentified. General conclusions and limits of the study: Reportedly, TCRbeta sequences from CVID had fewer deletions and N-nucleotide insertions, and highly modified clones with 13 or more V deletions were absent from CVID.

Sequenced material: peripheral blood mononuclear cells. The origin of the receptors is a human donor with common variable immunodeficiency.

Regarding this clone: The read ends 3 residues early relative to the CDR3; the germline J gene fills the gap. This chain joins TRBV18 and TRBJ1-1, with a tentative D call TRBD1 (6 bases). CDR3 size: 16 residues. With 3 bases removed from V and 6 bases from J, the gap between germline ends came to 20 bases. Per germline, CDR1 KGHSH and CDR2 LQKENI. The sequenced CDR3 bases are TGTGCCAGCTCACCGCGTCAAGAAGACAGGACCGCTGAA. The encoded protein is CASSPRQEDRTAE. The CDR3 reads in full as CASSPRQEDRTAEAFF.

Remarks on this clone: The CDR3 end lies 3 residues beyond the end of the read and is filled in from the germline J gene. The gene calls are TRBV29-1 and TRBJ2-7, with 9 bases matching TRBD2. The ends lost 4 bases at V and 6 bases at J; junction bases unmatched: 7. The germline V gene has CDR1 SQVTM and CDR2 ANQGSEA. This CDR3 spans 13 amino acids. CDR3 DNA (partial): TGCAGCGTTGCGGCGGGAGGGAACTCCGAG. This codes for CSVAAGGNSE. The entire CDR3 reads CSVAAGGNSEQYF.

Concerning this clone itself: The read terminates 3 residues ahead of where the CDR3 ends, so the germline J gene completes it. The gene calls are TRBV7-7 and TRBJ1-1; the D gene is possibly TRBD1 (5 bases). Trimming took off 1 base at V and 3 bases at J, with 18 bases between the two ends. Per the germline V gene, CDR1 is SSHAT and CDR2 is FNYEAQ (reference sequence). This CDR3 is 17 amino acids long. CDR3 loop: CASSLGGEPHTDTEAFF. CDR3 DNA (partial): TGTGCCAGCAGCTTAGGAGGGGAGCCCCACACTGACACTGAA.

The covered CDR3 bases are TGTGCCAGCAGCTACTTGGAGGGGCTGTATGGC. The encoded protein is CASSYLEGLYG. The entire CDR3 protein reads CASSYLEGLYGYTF. The V call is TRBV7-9, the J call TRBJ1-2, with TRBD1 as a possible D gene (5 bases). The read comes to an end 3 residues before the CDR3 does, leaving the germline J gene to fill in the end. This CDR3 has 14 amino acids. Germline V gene lookup returns CDR1 SEHNR and CDR2 FQNEAQ (reference sequence). Trimming left V 4 bases short and J 5 bases short, with 14 bases between.

With respect to this clone: The read ends 3 residues before the CDR3 terminus; that terminus is restored from the germline J gene. The chain has TRBV18 and TRBJ1-5; tentatively, D is TRBD1 (5 bases). CDR3 length: 16 amino acids. The germline CDR1 and CDR2 sequences are KGHSH and LQKENI. V lost 2 bases to trimming and J lost 0 bases, with 11 bases between them. CDR3 DNA (partial): TGTGCCAGCTCACCAAGGGAGGGGTTTAGCAATCAGCCC. Encoded protein: CASSPREGFSNQP. The entire CDR3 reads CASSPREGFSNQPQHF.

With respect to this clone: The read terminates 3 residues ahead of where the CDR3 ends, so the germline J gene completes it. The V call is TRBV19, the J call TRBJ2-1; possible D gene TRBD2, 5 bases. Germline CDR1 LNHDA, CDR2 SQIVND (reference sequence). Deletions cut 3 bases from V and 0 bases from J, with 9 bases between. The CDR3 extends over 15 amino acids. The CDR3 reads CASSIEGSSYNEQFF. The CDR3 bases that were read are TGTGCCAGTAGTATCGAGGGCAGCTCCTACAATGAG.

Note on this clone: The read ends 3 residues early relative to the CDR3; the germline J gene fills the gap. The genes are TRBV7-6 and TRBJ2-5; D perhaps matches TRBD1 (7 bases). The ends were cut back, 5 bases at V and 6 bases at J, with 19 bases in the middle. This CDR3 is built from 15 residues. CDR1 SGHVS and CDR2 FNYEAQ come from the germline V gene. The CDR3 bases that were read are TGTGCCAGCAGCCCCCGACAGGGTGCGGGAAAGACC. It specifies CASSPRQGAGKT. The whole CDR3 protein is CASSPRQGAGKTQYF.

This clone was seen a handful of times. With the read ending 3 residues before the CDR3 end, the germline J gene is used to fill in that end. This sequence joins TRBV18 and TRBJ1-2, with a possible D match to TRBD1 (5 bases). This CDR3 contains 13 residues. V lost 2 bases, J lost 5 bases, and 9 bases lay in between. CDR1 KGHSH and CDR2 LQKENI come from the germline V gene. CDR3 loop: CASSPSGFYGYTF. The CDR3 DNA, read in part, is TGTGCCAGCTCACCATCAGGGTTTTATGGC.